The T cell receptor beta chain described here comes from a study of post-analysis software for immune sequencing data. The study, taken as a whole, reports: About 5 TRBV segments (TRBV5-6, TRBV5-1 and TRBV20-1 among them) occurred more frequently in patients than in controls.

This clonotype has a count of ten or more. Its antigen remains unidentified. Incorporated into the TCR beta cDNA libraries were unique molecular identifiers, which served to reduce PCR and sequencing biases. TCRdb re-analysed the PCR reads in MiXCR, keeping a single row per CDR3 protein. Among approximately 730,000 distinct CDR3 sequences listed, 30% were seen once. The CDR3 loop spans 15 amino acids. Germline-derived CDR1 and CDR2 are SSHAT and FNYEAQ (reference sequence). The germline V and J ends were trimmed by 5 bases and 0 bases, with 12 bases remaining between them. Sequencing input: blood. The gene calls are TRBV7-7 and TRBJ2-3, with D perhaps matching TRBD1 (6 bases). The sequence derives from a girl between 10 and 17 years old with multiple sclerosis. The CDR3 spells CASSPTGGSTDTQYF. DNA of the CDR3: TGTGCCAGCAGCCCGACAGGCGGAAGCACAGATACGCAGTATTTT.